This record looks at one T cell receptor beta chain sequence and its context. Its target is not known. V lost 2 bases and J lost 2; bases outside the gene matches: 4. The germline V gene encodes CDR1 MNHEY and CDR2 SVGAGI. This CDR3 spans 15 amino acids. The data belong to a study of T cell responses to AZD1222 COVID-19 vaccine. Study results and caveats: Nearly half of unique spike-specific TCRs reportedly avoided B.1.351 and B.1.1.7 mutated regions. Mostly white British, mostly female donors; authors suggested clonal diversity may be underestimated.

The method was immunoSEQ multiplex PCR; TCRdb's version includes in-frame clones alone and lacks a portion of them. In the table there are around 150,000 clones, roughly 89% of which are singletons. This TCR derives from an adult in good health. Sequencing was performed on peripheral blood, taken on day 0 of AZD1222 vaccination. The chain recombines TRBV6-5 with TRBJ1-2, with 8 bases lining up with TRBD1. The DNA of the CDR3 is TGTGCCAGCAGTTACGGGGCAGGGGGCAACTATGGCTACACCTTC. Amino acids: CASSYGAGGNYGYTF.